This T cell receptor beta chain was recovered during a study of T cell responses to AZD1222 COVID-19 vaccine. Sequencing used immunoSEQ multiplex PCR; TCRdb keeps in-frame clones, though not all of them. The sample consists of 75,000 to 95,000 clones, roughly 85% of them appearing once. Study-level findings and limits: Sampling captured repertoires only after the peak T cell response. Most donors were white British, females outnumbered males, and clonal diversity was possibly underestimated. Regions 160-218 and 743-854 held dominance among vaccine-associated CD4 TCRs, which spanned spike.

Concerning this clone: Its antigen is still unknown.

This TCR was recovered from an adult who received the AZD1222 COVID-19 vaccine. Sequencing was performed on peripheral blood, taken 28 days after the second AZD1222 dose.

The CDR3 protein is CASSPYLTNQETQYF. The CDR3 DNA reads TGTGCCAGCAGCCCATATCTAACGAACCAAGAGACCCAGTACTTC. The chain is built from TRBV7-9 and TRBJ2-5; D ambiguous. The CDR3 has 15 residues. Trimming stripped 5 bases from V and 0 bases from J, with 13 bases between. Germline CDR1 and CDR2: SEHNR and FQNEAQ (reference sequence).